Listed here are 2 T cell receptor beta chains from one sample, sequenced in a study of blood T cell repertoires in COVID-19. Assay: immunoSEQ multiplex PCR; the TCRdb copy retains only in-frame clones and omits some. The data show around 270,000 clones, 80% to 90% seen once. The sequenced sample consisted of peripheral blood. The receptors derive from a man aged 25-45 years with active or convalescent COVID-19.

The chain couples TRBV4-1 to TRBJ2-2; 8 bases line up with TRBD2. Trimming removed 5 bases from V and 4 bases from J; junction bases left unmatched: 9. The germline V gene encodes CDR1 MGHRA and CDR2 YSYEKL. This CDR3 has 16 amino acids. The DNA of the CDR3 is TGCGCCAGCAGCGCCGGGGGGGGCCGAGGCACCGGGGAGCTGTTTTTT. Translation: CASSAGGGRGTGELFF.

This chain connects TRBV9 to TRBJ2-7, with TRBD2 matching 7 bases. The trim removed 4 bases at V and 7 bases at J, leaving 20 bases unmatched. The CDR3 is 17 residues long. Germline-derived CDR1 and CDR2 are SGDLS and YYNGEE. This CDR3 is CASSLSPESGGSGEQYF. The CDR3 DNA reads as TGTGCCAGCAGCCTCTCGCCTGAATCGGGGGGTTCTGGAGAGCAGTACTTC.